The 17 T cell receptor beta chains listed next were all sequenced from one sample in a study of blood T cell repertoires in COVID-19. The assay was immunoSEQ multiplex PCR, and TCRdb's table has in-frame clones only and misses some. The sample holds over 65,000 clones, 82% seen once. The sequenced sample was peripheral blood. These receptors came from a man at least 80 years old with active COVID-19.

V gene TRBV6-5 combines with J gene TRBJ1-2; D is unresolved. V gave up 3 bases and J gave up 0 bases, with 5 bases separating them. Germline CDR1 and CDR2: MNHEY and SVGAGI. The CDR3 covers 13 residues. The CDR3 DNA follows: TGTGCCAGCAGTTATATAGCTAACTATGGCTACACCTTC. This encodes CASSYIANYGYTF.

The chain uses TRBV19 and TRBJ1-5, with 9 nucleotides matching TRBD1. Per the germline V gene, CDR1 is LNHDA and CDR2 is SQIVND (reference sequence). This CDR3 contains 14 residues. The V segment lost 6 bases and the J segment 6 bases; nucleotides outside the gene matches: 6. The CDR3 here is CASSDTGGSQPQHF. Written as DNA, the CDR3 is TGTGCCAGTAGCGACACAGGGGGCAGTCAGCCCCAGCATTTT.

The V and J genes are TRBV5-4 and TRBJ1-6; D is unresolved. V was trimmed by 4 bases and J by 6 bases, leaving 17 bases between them. Germline lookup yields CDR1 SGHNT and CDR2 YYREEE (reference sequence). The length of the CDR3 is 16 residues. In nucleotides, the CDR3 is TGTGCCAGCAGCAGTCTCGGGGAAGGTAGTAATTCACCCCTCCACTTT. It translates to CASSSLGEGSNSPLHF.

This chain uses TRBV5-4 with TRBJ2-5; 12 bases are shared with TRBD2. This CDR3 is 17 amino acids long. Germline values: CDR1 SGHNT, CDR2 YYREEE (reference sequence). The V gene end was trimmed by 4 bases and the J gene end by 0 bases; junction bases not matched to a gene: 7. CDR3 sequence reads: CASSEGLAGRYQETQYF. As DNA, the CDR3 is TGTGCCAGCAGCGAGGGACTAGCGGGCCGGTACCAAGAGACCCAGTACTTC.

The chain joins TRBV19 to TRBJ1-5; D might be TRBD1 (5 bases). The ends were cut back, 7 bases at V and 0 bases at J, with 10 bases in the middle. Germline CDR1 reads LNHDA; CDR2 reads SQIVND (reference sequence). This CDR3 has 14 residues. The CDR3 nucleotides read TGTGCCAGTAAGGGGCAGGCTAGCAATCAGCCCCAGCATTTT. This gives the protein CASKGQASNQPQHF. Full variable domain (outside the CDR3, taken from reference TRBV19 and TRBJ1-5): DGGITQSPKYLFRKEGQNVTLSCEQNLNHDAMYWYRQDPGQGLRLIYYSQIVNDFQKGDIAEGYSVSREKKESFPLTVTSAQKNPTAFYLCASKGQASNQPQHFGDGTRLSIL.

The V and J genes are TRBV2 and TRBJ2-3, with 10 positions matching TRBD2. This CDR3 contains 15 residues. Germline trimming cut 6 bases from V and 2 bases from J; bases unmatched to any gene: 5. Germline-derived CDR1 and CDR2 are SNHLY and FYNNEI. CDR3 bases: TGTGCCAGCAGCCGGACTAGCGGCCTCACAGATACGCAGTATTTT. Its protein is CASSRTSGLTDTQYF.

This clone appeared a few times. The chain uses TRBV5-4 and TRBJ1-2; 7 bases are a match to TRBD1. Germline CDR1 reads SGHNT; CDR2 reads YYREEE (reference sequence). CDR3 length: 15 amino acids. The ends lost 3 bases at V and 8 bases at J; junction bases unmatched: 13. The CDR3 loop is CASSSRQGLTGGYTF. The CDR3 DNA is TGTGCCAGCAGCTCCCGACAGGGTTTGACGGGGGGCTACACCTTC.

In its sample, this clone was seen a few times. The CDR3 DNA follows: TGTGCCAGCAGTTCCTTCACAGGGGTGGTTCAGCCCCAGCATTTT. This codes for CASSSFTGVVQPQHF. The chain carries TRBV28 and TRBJ1-5, with 7 bases that match TRBD1. Trimming removed 4 bases from V and 6 bases from J; junction bases left unmatched: 9. Germline values: CDR1 MDHEN, CDR2 SYDVKM. This CDR3 comprises 15 residues.

The rearrangement joins TRBV5-4 to TRBJ2-7; maybe TRBD2 (5 bases). The V gene's germline CDR1 is SGHNT and CDR2 YYREEE (reference sequence). Trimming left V 5 bases short and J 1 base short, with 16 bases between. This CDR3 contains 15 residues. Written as DNA, the CDR3 is TGTGCCAGCAGAGCTGCGACGGACTTATCCTACGAGCAGTACTTC. It encodes CASRAATDLSYEQYF.

This clone has only a few counts. This rearrangement joins TRBV12-3 or TRBV12-4 to TRBJ1-1; the D is unclear. This CDR3 has 13 amino acids. Trimming removed 5 bases at V and 0 bases at J, with 7 bases between. CDR3: CASSATLNTEAFF. CDR3 sequence (DNA): TGTGCCAGCAGTGCTACCTTGAACACTGAAGCTTTCTTT.

V gene TRBV5-1 combines with J gene TRBJ2-7; perhaps TRBD1 as D (6 bases). V dropped 4 bases and J dropped 3 bases, with 11 bases sitting between them. CDR1 and CDR2 from the germline V gene are SGHRS and YFSETQ. The CDR3 consists of 13 residues. Written as DNA, the CDR3 is TGCGCCAGCAGCCGGACAGCGAACTACGAGCAGTACTTC. Protein: CASSRTANYEQYF.

The rearrangement joins TRBV7-2 to TRBJ2-5, with D maybe TRBD1 (6 bases). Germline CDR1 is SGHTA and CDR2 is FQGNSA. Trimming pared 2 bases from V and 4 bases from J, leaving 17 bases between. This CDR3 is built from 16 residues. CDR3 in amino acids: CASSLMHGQGLETQYF. The DNA of the CDR3 is TGTGCCAGCAGCTTAATGCATGGGCAGGGGTTAGAGACCCAGTACTTC.

This rearrangement joins TRBV28 to TRBJ1-5, with 7 bases identical to TRBD1. The V segment lost 6 bases and the J segment 4 bases; nucleotides outside the gene matches: 9. CDR3 length: 15 residues. The germline V gene encodes CDR1 MDHEN and CDR2 SYDVKM. DNA for the CDR3: TGTGCCAGCAGCTATACCGGGACAGCTAATCAGCCCCAGCATTTT. As protein: CASSYTGTANQPQHF.

A few counts support this clone. The chain is built from TRBV29-1 and TRBJ1-5; D is unresolved. The CDR3 length is 14 residues. The germline V gene has CDR1 SQVTM and CDR2 ANQGSEA. The germline V and J ends were trimmed by 6 bases and 2 bases, with 14 bases remaining between them. CDR3 sequence reads: CSVTTYAGNQPQHF. The CDR3, as DNA: TGCAGCGTCACCACCTATGCCGGCAATCAGCCCCAGCATTTT. The complete variable domain, with remaining parts taken from reference TRBV29-1 and TRBJ1-5, reads SAVISQKPSRDICQRGTSLTIQCQVDSQVTMMFWYRQQPGQSLTLIATANQGSEATYESGFVIDKFPISRPNLTFSTLTVSNMSPEDSSIYLCSVTTYAGNQPQHFGDGTRLSIL.

The chain is built from TRBV7-9 and TRBJ2-7; possible D gene TRBD1, 6 bases. Germline lookup yields CDR1 SEHNR and CDR2 FQNEAQ (reference sequence). Trimming stripped 1 base from V and 5 bases from J, with 18 bases between. The CDR3 covers 16 residues. The chain's CDR3 is CASSLESGVFLDEQYF. CDR3 nucleotide sequence: TGTGCCAGCAGCTTAGAATCAGGGGTATTTCTCGACGAGCAGTACTTC.

The V and J genes are TRBV29-1 and TRBJ2-7; maybe TRBD2 (6 bases). Germline CDR1 is SQVTM and CDR2 is ANQGSEA. The CDR3 is 14 amino acids. V was pared by 5 bases and J by 1 base, with 15 bases between. CDR3 in amino acids: CSVLGDSTSYEQYF. CDR3 sequence (DNA): TGCAGCGTTCTCGGGGACTCCACATCCTACGAGCAGTACTTC.

V usage is TRBV7-2 and J usage is TRBJ2-3; 9 bases align to TRBD1. V lost 5 bases and J lost 1; bases outside the gene matches: 4. Germline CDR1 is SGHTA and CDR2 is FQGNSA. This CDR3 spans 15 amino acids. In DNA, the CDR3 is TGTGCCAGCAGCCACCGGGACAGGGGCACAGATACGCAGTATTTT. As protein: CASSHRDRGTDTQYF.